This entry describes one T cell receptor (beta chain). Its antigen is not identified. This sample stems from a study of shared clonotypes between healthy human individuals. Overall study findings and caveats: The represented genetic and exposure-history diversity was limited by the small number of donors. When compared with the clonotypes that were shared by all four sorted-subset donors, the non-shared clonotypes turned out to have lower generation probabilities.

CDR3 size: 16 residues. V was pared by 4 bases and J by 1 base, with 17 bases between. Germline-derived CDR1 and CDR2 are MGHRA and YSYEKL. Assay used: immunoSEQ multiplex PCR; TCRdb lists only in-frame clones, some missing. The sample lists hundreds of thousands of clones, more than 60% occurring once. The chain couples TRBV4-1 to TRBJ2-7; perhaps TRBD1 as D (6 bases). The sequenced material came from memory CD4+ T cells sorted from blood. Subset described: CD45RA-negative fraction. The clonotype originates from a man aged 25 to 40 in good health. CDR3 bases: TGCGCCAGCAGCCTTGCCGGGACACGGACTTCCTACGAGCAGTACTTC. The encoded protein is CASSLAGTRTSYEQYF.